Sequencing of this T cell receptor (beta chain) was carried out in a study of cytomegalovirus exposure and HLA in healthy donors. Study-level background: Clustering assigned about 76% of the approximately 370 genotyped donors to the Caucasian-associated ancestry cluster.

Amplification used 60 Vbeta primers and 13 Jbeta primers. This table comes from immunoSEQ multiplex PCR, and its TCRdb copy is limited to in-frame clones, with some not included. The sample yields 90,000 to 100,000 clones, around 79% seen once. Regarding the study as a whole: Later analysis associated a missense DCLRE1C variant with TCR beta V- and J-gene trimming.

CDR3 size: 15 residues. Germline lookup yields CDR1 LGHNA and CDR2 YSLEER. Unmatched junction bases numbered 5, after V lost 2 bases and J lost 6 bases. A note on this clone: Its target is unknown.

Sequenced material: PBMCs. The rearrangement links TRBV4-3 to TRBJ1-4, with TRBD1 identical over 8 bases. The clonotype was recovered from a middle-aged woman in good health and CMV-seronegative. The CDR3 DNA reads TGCGCCAGCAGCCAATACCAGGGGGCAGATGAAAAACTGTTTTTT. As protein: CASSQYQGADEKLFF.